The text below deals with one T cell receptor (beta chain). The target antigen is unknown. CD8 cells regarded as naive lacked CD45RO, were positively chosen for CCR7, and omitted terminally differentiated effector memory CD45RA+ cells. Healthy HIV-negative adults without recent acute infections or vaccinations served as donors. Clones were sequenced by immunoSEQ multiplex PCR, and TCRdb holds only the in-frame ones, with some missing. The sample carries about 2.2 million clones, 93% recorded once. This sample was taken from a study of shared clonotypes between healthy human individuals. In the study overall: Ranging from 18 to 49 in age, donors were a couple of women and a few men. Broader study findings: What rarefaction showed was incomplete sorted-subset sequencing despite large depth. Of the naive CD4 clonotypes, about 5.4% were shared across several donors.

This CDR3 contains 15 residues. Germline V gene data show CDR1 as SEHNR and CDR2 as FQNEAQ (reference sequence). Losses at the gene ends were 5 bases for V and 8 bases for J; bases not matched to a gene: 14. The source of this sequence is a man younger than 35 in good health. Some clones in this sample may be carry-over from other donors' samples. Sequenced: naive CD8+ T cells from PBMCs. The chain carries TRBV7-9 and TRBJ1-1, with 7 nucleotides matching TRBD1. DNA for the CDR3: TGTGCCAGCAGCCCCCAGGGGGGGCCGCACCGGGAAGCTTTCTTT. Translated: CASSPQGGPHREAFF.